This T cell receptor (beta chain) was sequenced in a study of blood T cell repertoires in COVID-19. Study as a whole: Some COVID-19 samples were acute and others convalescent; all came from the United States, Italy and Spain. PBMCs, B-cell-depleted T cells, or T cells were the source of the cDNA or gDNA that made up the material.

In the original analysis: Estimation of nucleated cell counts relied on the amplification of reference gene primers. Method: immunoSEQ multiplex PCR; TCRdb's copy keeps in-frame clones and lacks some. The V and J calls and clone size come from that table; D and trimming were worked out from the DNA. Here the sample spans approximately 150,000 clones, approximately 84% being singletons. V was clipped by 3 bases and J by 4 bases; unmatched bases: 3. CDR1 and CDR2 (germline): KGHSH, LQKENI. This CDR3 comprises 16 residues. The chain uses TRBV18 and TRBJ2-2; 12 nucleotides line up with TRBD2. The sequencing sample was made of peripheral blood. This receptor was identified in a woman aged 80 or older with acute or convalescent COVID-19. The CDR3 nucleotides read TGTGCCAGCTCACCGGGACTAGCGGGTACCACCGGGGAGCTGTTTTTT. Its protein is CASSPGLAGTTGELFF. Based on the CDR3 plus reference TRBV18 and TRBJ2-2, the full variable domain is NAGVMQNPRHLVRRRGQEARLRCSPMKGHSHVYWYRQLPEEGLKFMVYLQKENIIDESGMPKERFSAEFPKEGPSILRIQQVVRGDSAAYFCASSPGLAGTTGELFFGEGSRLTVL.